This is a list of T cell receptor beta chains from one sample in a study of T cell responses to AZD1222 COVID-19 vaccine. TCRdb keeps only in-frame clones here, not all; method: immunoSEQ multiplex PCR. The sample has 150,000 to 200,000 clones; about 91% are singletons. Sequenced here: peripheral blood, sampled on day 0 of AZD1222 vaccination. The receptors were gathered from an adult in good health. The CDR3 runs from the conserved cysteine through the conserved F or W. Fields, in order: V gene, D gene, CDR3 protein. D genes are given only for firm matches.

V gene: TRBV27; D gene: .; CDR3 protein: CASSPLGEGYTF
V gene: TRBV3-1/TRBV3-2; D gene: TRBD1; CDR3 protein: CASSRGQGNQPQHF
V gene: TRBV12-3/TRBV12-4; D gene: TRBD1; CDR3 protein: CASSDRAEAFF
V gene: TRBV29-1; D gene: .; CDR3 protein: CSVRGGRAYNEQFF
V gene: TRBV29-1; D gene: .; CDR3 protein: CSVEESPGTGTEAFF
V gene: TRBV7-3; D gene: TRBD2; CDR3 protein: CASSLTSGGAADTQYF
V gene: TRBV7-2; D gene: .; CDR3 protein: CASSRRVLSNEKLFF
V gene: TRBV28; D gene: .; CDR3 protein: CASSFPGETQYF
V gene: TRBV4-1; D gene: .; CDR3 protein: CASSRFLDRQETQYF
V gene: TRBV9; D gene: .; CDR3 protein: CASSEGDGASSYNEQFF